The 9 T cell receptor beta chains listed next were all sequenced from one sample in a study of Tregs in tolerant kidney transplant recipients. Repertoires were generated with immunoSEQ multiplex PCR, while TCRdb's copy carries only in-frame clones and drops some. The sample includes roughly 34,000 clones. Specimen: CD8+ T cells from blood, collected before the transplant. These receptors were taken from a human donor who received a combined kidney and bone marrow transplant.

About this clone: The read comes to an end 3 residues before the CDR3 does, leaving the germline J gene to fill in the end. This chain links TRBV7-6 with TRBJ2-7; D is possibly TRBD1 (5 bases). The germline V gene encodes CDR1 SGHVS and CDR2 FNYEAQ. Deletions cut 0 bases from V and 4 bases from J, with 7 bases between. CDR3 length: 13 amino acids. Here the CDR3 reads CASSLARAYEQYF. CDR3 DNA, as far as it was read: TGTGCCAGCAGCTTAGCCAGGGCGTACGAG.

On this clone: The read ends 3 residues before the CDR3 terminus; that terminus is restored from the germline J gene. This chain joins TRBV7-9 and TRBJ1-1, with D perhaps matching TRBD1 (6 bases). Per the germline V gene, CDR1 is SEHNR and CDR2 is FQNEAQ (reference sequence). The V end was cut by 4 bases, the J end by 2 bases, with 14 bases between. The CDR3 is 15 amino acids. Incomplete CDR3 DNA: TGTGCCAGCAGCTGGGAGGGGGGGGGCAACACTGAA. Translating it yields CASSWEGGGNTE. The CDR3 in its entirety is CASSWEGGGNTEAFF.

As concerns this clone: The CDR3 end lies 3 residues beyond the end of the read and is filled in from the germline J gene. The gene calls are TRBV19 and TRBJ1-2; D is ambiguous. The germline V and J ends were trimmed by 5 bases and 5 bases, with 3 bases remaining between them. The CDR3 runs to 10 residues. Germline lookup yields CDR1 LNHDA and CDR2 SQIVND (reference sequence). The DNA read from the CDR3 is TGTGCCAGTAGTTTATATGGC. Translating it yields CASSLYG. The whole CDR3 protein is CASSLYGYTF.

As to this clone: Coverage ceases 3 residues before the CDR3 finishes, and the germline J gene fills in the end. The chain couples TRBV20-1 to TRBJ2-1, with D perhaps matching TRBD2 (5 bases). V was shortened by 5 bases and J by 7 bases, with 15 bases between the two germline ends. CDR1 and CDR2 from the germline V gene are DFQATT and SNEGSKA (reference sequence). The CDR3 has 13 residues. The CDR3 DNA, read in part, is TGCAGTGCTCGGGGTGGGTTATGGAATGAG. As protein: CSARGGLWNE. In full, the CDR3 is CSARGGLWNEQFF.

Concerning this clone itself: The CDR3 end lies 3 residues beyond the end of the read and is filled in from the germline J gene. The V call is TRBV5-6, the J call TRBJ1-1; the match to TRBD1 covers 9 bases. The CDR3 is 13 residues long. With 5 bases clipped from V and 1 base from J, the junction kept 0 bases outside the gene matches. The V gene's germline CDR1 is SGHDT and CDR2 YYEEEE. The CDR3 bases that were read are TGTGCCAGCAGGGGACAGGGGAACACTGAA. This sequence encodes CASRGQGNTE. The CDR3, in full, reads CASRGQGNTEAFF.

Note on this clone: The read terminates 3 residues ahead of where the CDR3 ends, so the germline J gene completes it. The V call is TRBV2, the J call TRBJ2-3; D perhaps matches TRBD2 (5 bases). The CDR3 has 15 amino acids. V lost 3 bases, J lost 2 bases, and 12 bases lay in between. CDR1 is SNHLY, CDR2 FYNNEI, per germline. CDR3: CASSDRLAPTDTQYF. CDR3 DNA, as far as it was read: TGTGCCAGCAGTGATCGGCTAGCCCCCACAGATACG. Full variable domain (remainder filled in from reference TRBV2 and TRBJ2-3): EPEVTQTPSHQVTQMGQEVILRCVPISNHLYFYWYRQILGQKVEFLVSFYNNEISEKSEIFDDQFSVERPDGSNFTLKIRSTKLEDSAMYFCASSDRLAPTDTQYFGPGTRLTVL.

As for this clone: The read finishes 3 residues shy of the CDR3 end, and the germline J gene is used to complete it. The chain has TRBV5-6 and TRBJ1-5, with D tentatively TRBD1 (5 bases). CDR3 length equals 14 residues. The V end lost 1 base, the J end lost 8 bases, and 13 bases lay between the germline ends. Germline V gives CDR1 SGHDT, CDR2 YYEEEE. This CDR3 is CASSLFSGVEPQHF. The sequenced part of the CDR3 DNA is TGTGCCAGCAGCTTGTTTTCGGGGGTTGAGCCC.

To note about this clone: The CDR3 end is not reached by the read, which stops 3 residues before it; the germline J gene fills it in. This chain links TRBV5-1 with TRBJ1-5, with D unclear. The V gene lost 3 bases and the J gene lost 7 bases, with 17 bases spanning the gap. In germline, CDR1 is SGHRS, CDR2 YFSETQ. The CDR3 has 15 residues. CDR3 DNA, as far as it was read: TGCGCCAGCAGCTCTGGACTCGGAGGATTCCAGCCC. Its protein is CASSSGLGGFQP. From start to end, the CDR3 is CASSSGLGGFQPQHF.

With regard to this clone: The missing CDR3 end, 3 residues past where the read stops, is filled in from the germline J gene. This sequence joins TRBV5-1 and TRBJ1-2; 9 bases match TRBD1. From germline, CDR1 is SGHRS and CDR2 YFSETQ. Losses at the gene ends were 4 bases for V and 6 bases for J; bases not matched to a gene: 4. The CDR3 runs 13 residues. This chain's CDR3 is CASSIDRGDGYTF. Partial CDR3 DNA: TGCGCCAGCAGCATCGACAGGGGGGATGGC.